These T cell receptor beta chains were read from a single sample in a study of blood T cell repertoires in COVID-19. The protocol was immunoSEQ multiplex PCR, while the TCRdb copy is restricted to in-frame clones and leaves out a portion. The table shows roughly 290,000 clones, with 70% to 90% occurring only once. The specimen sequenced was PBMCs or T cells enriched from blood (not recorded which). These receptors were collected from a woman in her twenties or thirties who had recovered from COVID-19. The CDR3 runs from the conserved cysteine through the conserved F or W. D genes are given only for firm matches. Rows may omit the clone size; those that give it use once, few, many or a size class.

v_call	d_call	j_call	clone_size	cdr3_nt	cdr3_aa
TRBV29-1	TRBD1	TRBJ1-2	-	TGCAGCGTTGAAGATCGGGGACAGGGGGCTGACTATGGCTACACCTTC	CSVEDRGQGADYGYTF
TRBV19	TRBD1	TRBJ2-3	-	TGTGCCAGTAGTACTCAGGGGGCGGGTACGCAGTATTTT	CASSTQGAGTQYF
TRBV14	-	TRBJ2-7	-	TGTGCCAGCAGCCAAGATGAGGGTTCGTACTTC	CASSQDEGSYF
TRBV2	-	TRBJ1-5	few	TGTGCCAGCAGTTACACAGGGTTCTCGGAGCCCCAGCATTTT	CASSYTGFSEPQHF
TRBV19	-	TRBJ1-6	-	TGTGCCAGTAGTGTGGGCAGTAAAGGTCCACGCCTCCACTTT	CASSVGSKGPRLHF
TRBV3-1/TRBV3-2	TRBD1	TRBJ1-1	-	TGTGCCAGCAGCCAAGGGACAGGGAGCACTGAAGCTTTCTTT	CASSQGTGSTEAFF
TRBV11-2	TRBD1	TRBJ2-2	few	TGTGCCAGCAGCTCACATACAGGGGTCGGGGAGCTGTTTTTT	CASSSHTGVGELFF
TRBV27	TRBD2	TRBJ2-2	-	TGTGCCAGCACCCTCGCACTAGCGGCCACCGGGGAGCTGTTTTTT	CASTLALAATGELFF
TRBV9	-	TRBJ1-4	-	TGTGCCAGCAGCGTAGGAGGGGGACGGAATGAAAAACTGTTTTTT	CASSVGGGRNEKLFF
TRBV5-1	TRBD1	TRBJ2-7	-	TGCGCCAGCAGCACCGGGACAGGAGTCTCCTACGAGCAGTACTTC	CASSTGTGVSYEQYF
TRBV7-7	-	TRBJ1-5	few	TGTGCCAGCAGCCCAGGACCCAGGGAGCCCCAGCATTTT	CASSPGPREPQHF
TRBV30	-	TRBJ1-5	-	TGTGCCTGGAGTGTACGAATGCAGACTGATCAGCCCCAGCATTTT	CAWSVRMQTDQPQHF
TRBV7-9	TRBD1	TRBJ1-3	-	TGTGCCAGCAGGTTACAGGGGGCCGGTGGAAACACCATATATTTT	CASRLQGAGGNTIYF
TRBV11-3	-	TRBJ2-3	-	TGTGCCAGCAGCTTAGGGTCCTGGGAGGCAGATACGCAGTATTTT	CASSLGSWEADTQYF
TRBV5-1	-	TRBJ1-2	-	TGCGCCAGCAGGGGCAGGGTTTTTGGCTACACCTTC	CASRGRVFGYTF
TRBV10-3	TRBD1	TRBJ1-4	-	TGTGCCATCAGGGGCGCCGGGACAGTTAATGAAAAACTGTTTTTT	CAIRGAGTVNEKLFF
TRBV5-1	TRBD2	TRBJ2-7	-	TGCGCCAGCAGCTTGGGGGGACTAGCGGCCTACGAGCAGTACTTC	CASSLGGLAAYEQYF
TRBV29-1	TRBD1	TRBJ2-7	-	TGCAGCGTCCCCGGGACAGGGTACTACGAGCAGTACTTC	CSVPGTGYYEQYF
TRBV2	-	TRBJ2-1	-	TGTGCCAGCAGTGAGGGCCGGAACAATGAGCAGTTCTTC	CASSEGRNNEQFF
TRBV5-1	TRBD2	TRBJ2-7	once	TGCGCCAGCATCCTAGAACCTGGGGGACTAGGCTACGAGCAGTACTTC	CASILEPGGLGYEQYF
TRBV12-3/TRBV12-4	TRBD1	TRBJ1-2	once	TGTGCCAGCAGGCCTGGGACAGGTCGTGGCTACACCTTC	CASRPGTGRGYTF
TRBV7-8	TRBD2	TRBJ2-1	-	TGTGCCAGCAGCCCGACTAGCGGGAGTTACAATGAGCAGTTCTTC	CASSPTSGSYNEQFF
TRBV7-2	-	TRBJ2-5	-	TGTGCCAGCAGCCATGGACTGGGCGGAGAGACCCAGTACTTC	CASSHGLGGETQYF
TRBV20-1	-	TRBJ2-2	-	TGCAGTGCTAGTGAGGGAGTGGCCGGGGAGCTGTTTTTT	CSASEGVAGELFF
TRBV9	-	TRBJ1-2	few	TGTGCCAGCAGCGTAGGGGGACAAGGATATGGCTACACCTTC	CASSVGGQGYGYTF
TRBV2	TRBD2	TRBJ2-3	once	TGTGCCAGCAGTGAATCCCGGGGGGGTACGCAGTATTTT	CASSESRGGTQYF
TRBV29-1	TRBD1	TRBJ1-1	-	TGCAGCGTTGAGAGACAGGGCGCTGAAGCTTTCTTT	CSVERQGAEAFF
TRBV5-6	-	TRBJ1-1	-	TGTGCCAGCAGCTCGGTAAACTGGAACACTGAAGCTTTCTTT	CASSSVNWNTEAFF
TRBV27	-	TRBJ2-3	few	TGTGCCAGCAGAGACAGGGGAGGGAGCACAGATACGCAGTATTTT	CASRDRGGSTDTQYF
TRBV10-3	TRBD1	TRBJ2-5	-	TGTGCCATCAGGGGGACCGGGACAGGGTTTTGGGAGACCCAGTACTTC	CAIRGTGTGFWETQYF
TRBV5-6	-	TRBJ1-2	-	TGTGCCAGCAGCTTGGATCCGGGGTCTGTAGGTGACTACACCTTC	CASSLDPGSVGDYTF
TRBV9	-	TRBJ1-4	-	TGTGCCAGCAGCGCGGGACCCGGACAGACAGTAACTAATGAAAAACTGTTTTTT	CASSAGPGQTVTNEKLFF
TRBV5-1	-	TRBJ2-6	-	TGCGCCAGCAGCGGTGACAGACTCTCTGGGGCCAACGTCCTGACTTTC	CASSGDRLSGANVLTF
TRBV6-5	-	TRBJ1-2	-	TGTGCCAGCAGTTATGGGTCCCGGGACACCTATGGCTACACCTTC	CASSYGSRDTYGYTF
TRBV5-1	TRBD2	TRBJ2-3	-	TGCGCCAGCAGCCAAGGGACCGGGACTAGCGGCACAGATACGCAGTATTTT	CASSQGTGTSGTDTQYF
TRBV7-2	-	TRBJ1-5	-	TGTGCCAGCAGCCTCGGCGGGGGATATAGCAATCAGCCCCAGCATTTT	CASSLGGGYSNQPQHF
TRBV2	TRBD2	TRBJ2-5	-	TGTGCCAGCAGTCTTGAAGCGGGGGAGACCCAGTACTTC	CASSLEAGETQYF
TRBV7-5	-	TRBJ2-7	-	TGTGCCAGAAGCTTAGCGATCAATAGCTCCTACGAGCAGTACTTC	CARSLAINSSYEQYF
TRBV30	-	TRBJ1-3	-	TGTGCCTGGAGTGCTTCCTTTTCAGGAAACTCTGGAAACACCATATATTTT	CAWSASFSGNSGNTIYF
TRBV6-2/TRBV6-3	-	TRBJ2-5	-	TGTGCCAGCAGTCCGGGGGACGAGACCCAGTACTTC	CASSPGDETQYF
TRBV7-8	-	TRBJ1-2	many	TGTGCCAGCAGCTTCGGCGGAGTAGGGATACGGGGGTATGGCTACACCTTC	CASSFGGVGIRGYGYTF
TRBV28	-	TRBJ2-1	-	TGTGCCAGCAGTGCCGGGACAAATTTTTACAATGAGCAGTTCTTC	CASSAGTNFYNEQFF
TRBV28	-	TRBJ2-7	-	TGTGCCAGCAGTGGCCCTCGGAGATACGAGCAGTACTTC	CASSGPRRYEQYF
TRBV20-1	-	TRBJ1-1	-	TGCAGTGCTAGTAGAAGGGGATGGAACACTGAAGCTTTCTTT	CSASRRGWNTEAFF
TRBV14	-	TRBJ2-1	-	TGTGCCAGCAGCCAAGAGGGACATCGGTCCAATGAGCAGTTCTTC	CASSQEGHRSNEQFF
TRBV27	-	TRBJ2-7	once	TGTGCCACCCGAGCTTTAGACAGCTCAGCCTACGAGCAGTACTTC	CATRALDSSAYEQYF
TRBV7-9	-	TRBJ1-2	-	TGTGCCAGCAGCTTGGGAAACTTCGGGCGGGAGAGGGGCTACACCTTC	CASSLGNFGRERGYTF
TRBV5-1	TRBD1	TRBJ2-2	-	TGCGCCAGCAGCTTGACGACAGGGGGCGCAGGCGGGGAGCTGTTTTTT	CASSLTTGGAGGELFF
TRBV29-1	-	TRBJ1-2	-	TGCAGCGTTGAAGATGGATATCGGGGTTGGGCTACTAACTATGGCTACACCTTC	CSVEDGYRGWATNYGYTF
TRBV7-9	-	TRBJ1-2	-	TGTGCCAGCAGCTTTGGGGGCGTAGGGTATGGCTACACCTTC	CASSFGGVGYGYTF
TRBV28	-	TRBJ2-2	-	TGTGCCAGCAGTTTAGGACACAGGGAAACCGGGGAGCTGTTTTTT	CASSLGHRETGELFF
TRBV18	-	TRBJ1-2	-	TGTGCCAGCTCAGACCTTACGGGGTTAAGGGCGAATGGCTACACCTTC	CASSDLTGLRANGYTF
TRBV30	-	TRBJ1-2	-	TGTGCCTGGAGTTGGGGAGCTAACTATGGCTACACCTTC	CAWSWGANYGYTF
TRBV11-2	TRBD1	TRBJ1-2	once	TGTGCCAGCAGCTTAGTTTGGACAGGGCAAAACGGGGATGGCTACACCTTC	CASSLVWTGQNGDGYTF
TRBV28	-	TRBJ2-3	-	TGTGCCAGCAGTCGAGACCTTCAGGGGGATACGCAGTATTTT	CASSRDLQGDTQYF
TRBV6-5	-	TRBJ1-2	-	TGTGCCAGCAGGCGAGACTATGGCTACACCTTC	CASRRDYGYTF
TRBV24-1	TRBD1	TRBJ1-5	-	TGTGCCACCAGCATGGACAGGGTTGGCGATCAGCCCCAGCATTTT	CATSMDRVGDQPQHF